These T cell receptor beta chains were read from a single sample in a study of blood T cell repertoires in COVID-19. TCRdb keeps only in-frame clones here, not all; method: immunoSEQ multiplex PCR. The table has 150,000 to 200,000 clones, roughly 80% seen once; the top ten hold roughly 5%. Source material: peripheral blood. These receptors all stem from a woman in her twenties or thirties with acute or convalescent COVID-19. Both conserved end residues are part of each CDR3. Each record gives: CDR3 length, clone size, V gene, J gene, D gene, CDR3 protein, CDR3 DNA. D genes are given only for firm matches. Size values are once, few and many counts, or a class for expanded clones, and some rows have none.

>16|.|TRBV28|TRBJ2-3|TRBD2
CASSLRTSLRTDTQYF
TGTGCCAGCAGCCTACGGACTAGCCTGCGTACAGATACGCAGTATTTT
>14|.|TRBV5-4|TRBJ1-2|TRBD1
CASSQQGAHYGYTF
TGTGCCAGCAGCCAACAGGGGGCCCACTATGGCTACACCTTC
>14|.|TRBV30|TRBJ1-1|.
CAWSVGFMNTEAFF
TGTGCCTGGAGTGTCGGTTTCATGAACACTGAAGCTTTCTTT
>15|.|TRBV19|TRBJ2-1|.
CASSITGRVTNEQFF
TGTGCCAGTAGTATAACAGGCAGGGTGACCAATGAGCAGTTCTTC
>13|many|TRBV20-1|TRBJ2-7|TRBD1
CSASTGGTGEQYF
TGCAGTGCTAGTACAGGGGGGACAGGCGAGCAGTACTTC
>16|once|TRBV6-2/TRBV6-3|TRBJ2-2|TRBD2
CASSYISGRAPGELFF
TGTGCCAGCAGTTACATTAGCGGGAGGGCCCCCGGGGAGCTGTTTTTT
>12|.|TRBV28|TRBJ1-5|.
CASSSGGQPQHF
TGTGCCAGCAGCAGTGGAGGTCAGCCCCAGCATTTT
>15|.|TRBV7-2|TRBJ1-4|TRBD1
CASSLDRGANEKLFF
TGTGCCAGCAGCTTGGACAGGGGCGCTAATGAAAAACTGTTTTTT
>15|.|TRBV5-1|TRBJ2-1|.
CASSLHDSSYNEQFF
TGCGCCAGCAGCTTGCACGACAGCTCCTACAATGAGCAGTTCTTC
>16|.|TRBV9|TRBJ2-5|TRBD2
CASSVSGGGKGETQYF
TGTGCCAGCAGCGTCAGTGGGGGAGGGAAAGGGGAGACCCAGTACTTC
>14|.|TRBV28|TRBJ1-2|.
CASSLNWGAYGYTF
TGTGCCAGCAGTTTAAATTGGGGAGCCTATGGCTACACCTTC
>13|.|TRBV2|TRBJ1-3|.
CASSESVGNTIYF
TGTGCCAGCAGTGAGTCAGTTGGAAACACCATATATTTT
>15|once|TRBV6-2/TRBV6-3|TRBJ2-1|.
CASSFLGGAHNEQFF
TGTGCCAGCAGTTTCCTCGGTGGGGCTCACAATGAGCAGTTCTTC
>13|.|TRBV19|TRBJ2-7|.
CASSIQASYEQYF
TGTGCCAGTAGCATACAGGCGTCCTACGAGCAGTACTTC
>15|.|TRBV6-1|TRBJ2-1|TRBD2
CASSETAGGPNEQFF
TGTGCCAGCAGTGAAACGGCGGGAGGGCCCAATGAGCAGTTCTTC
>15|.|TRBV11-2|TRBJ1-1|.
CASSLGWSGSTEAFF
TGTGCCAGCAGCTTAGGCTGGTCAGGGTCCACTGAAGCTTTCTTT
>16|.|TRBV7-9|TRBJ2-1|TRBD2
CASSSPSGGAENEQFF
TGTGCCAGCAGCTCCCCTAGCGGGGGGGCCGAGAATGAGCAGTTCTTC
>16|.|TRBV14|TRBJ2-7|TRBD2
CASSQDRDYPSYEQYF
TGTGCCAGCAGCCAAGATAGGGACTACCCGTCCTACGAGCAGTACTTC
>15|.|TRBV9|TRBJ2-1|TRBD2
CASSVAGGPLGEQFF
TGTGCCAGCAGCGTAGCGGGGGGGCCTCTTGGTGAGCAGTTCTTC
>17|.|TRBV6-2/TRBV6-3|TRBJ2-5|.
CASSYEVAATDQETQYF
TGTGCCAGCAGTTACGAGGTAGCGGCGACCGACCAAGAGACCCAGTACTTC
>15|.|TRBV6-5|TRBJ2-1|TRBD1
CASSLQGGGWNEQFF
TGTGCCAGCAGTCTACAGGGGGGCGGATGGAATGAGCAGTTCTTC
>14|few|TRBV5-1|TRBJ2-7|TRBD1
CASSRDRVPYEQYF
TGCGCCAGCAGCAGAGACAGGGTTCCTTACGAGCAGTACTTC
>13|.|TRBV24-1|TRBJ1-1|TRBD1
CATVGQGDTEAFF
TGTGCCACCGTGGGACAGGGGGACACTGAAGCTTTCTTT
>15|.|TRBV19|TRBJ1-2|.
CASSIMDSQNYGYTF
TGTGCCAGTAGTATTATGGACAGTCAAAACTATGGCTACACCTTC
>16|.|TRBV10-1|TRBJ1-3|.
CASSEIRRGSGNTIYF
TGCGCCAGCAGTGAAATTCGACGAGGGTCTGGAAACACCATATATTTT
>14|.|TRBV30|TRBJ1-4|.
CAWSRGGLGEKLFF
TGTGCCTGGAGTCGGGGGGGGCTTGGGGAAAAACTGTTTTTT